Each of the 3 T cell receptor beta chains below was sequenced from the same sample in a study of identical twins. One entry per CDR3 protein, called by TCRdb with MiXCR from the 5' RACE reads. The table has about 810,000 distinct CDR3 sequences, 9% to 15% seen once; the top ten hold 1.5% to 2%. These same records also appear under a second study, on yellow fever vaccine responses in identical twins.

Sequencing was carried out using PBMCs. Receptors originate from a woman under 30 in good health.

V usage is TRBV15 and J usage is TRBJ2-1; 12 nucleotides line up with TRBD2. Germline V gene lookup returns CDR1 LNHNV and CDR2 YYDKDF (reference sequence). J lost 8 bases, V lost 4 bases, and 6 bases had no gene match. This CDR3 region has 15 residues. The CDR3 spells CATSNRLAGVDEQFF. CDR3 bases: TGTGCCACCAGCAACCGACTAGCGGGAGTCGATGAGCAGTTCTTC.

The V call is TRBV6-5, the J call TRBJ2-7, with D perhaps TRBD1 or TRBD2 (5 bases each). Germline CDR1 and CDR2: MNHEY and SVGAGI. V was clipped by 4 bases and J by 2 bases, with 12 bases between them. This CDR3 has 14 amino acids. DNA of the CDR3: TGTGCCAGCAGTTCAGGACACGGGGCCTACGAGCAGTACGTC. Translating it yields CASSSGHGAYEQYV.

This clonotype came up a few times. The chain combines TRBV24-1 with TRBJ2-6; no firm D call. The CDR3 runs 13 residues. V was trimmed by 7 bases and J by 0 bases, leaving 3 bases between them. The germline CDR1 and CDR2 sequences are KGHDR and SFDVKD. The CDR3 DNA sequence: TGTGCCACCAGACACTCTGGGGCCAACGTCCTGACTTTC. This gives the protein CATRHSGANVLTF.